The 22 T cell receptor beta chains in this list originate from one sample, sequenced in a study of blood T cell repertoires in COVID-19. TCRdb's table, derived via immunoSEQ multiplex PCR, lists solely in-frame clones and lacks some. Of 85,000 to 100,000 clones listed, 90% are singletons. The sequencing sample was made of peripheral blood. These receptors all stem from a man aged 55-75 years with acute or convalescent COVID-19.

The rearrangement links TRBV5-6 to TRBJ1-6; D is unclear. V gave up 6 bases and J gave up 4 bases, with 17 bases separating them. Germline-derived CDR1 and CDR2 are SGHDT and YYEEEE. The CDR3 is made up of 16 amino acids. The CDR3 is CASTLGGLAYNSPLHF. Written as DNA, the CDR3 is TGTGCCAGCACGCTTGGAGGGTTGGCGTATAATTCACCCCTCCACTTT.

CDR3 amino acids: CASSYFFGYTF. The DNA for the CDR3 is TGTGCCAGCAGTTACTTCTTTGGCTACACCTTC. This rearrangement joins TRBV6-6 to TRBJ1-2; D remains unclear. V was clipped by 1 base and J by 7 bases, with 4 bases between them. Germline values: CDR1 MNHNY, CDR2 SVGAGI (reference sequence). The CDR3 covers 11 residues.

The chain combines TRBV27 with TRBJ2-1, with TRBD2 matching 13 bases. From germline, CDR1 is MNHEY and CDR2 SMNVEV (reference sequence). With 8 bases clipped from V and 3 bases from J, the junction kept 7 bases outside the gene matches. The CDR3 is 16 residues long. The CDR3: CASHPTSGGIYNEQFF. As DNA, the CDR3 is TGTGCCAGCCACCCGACTAGCGGGGGGATCTACAATGAGCAGTTCTTC.

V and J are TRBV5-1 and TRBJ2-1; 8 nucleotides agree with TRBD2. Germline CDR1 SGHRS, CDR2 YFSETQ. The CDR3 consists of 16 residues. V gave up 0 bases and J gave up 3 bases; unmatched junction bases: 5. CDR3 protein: CASSLVAGGIYNEQFF. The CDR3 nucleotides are TGCGCCAGCAGCTTGGTGGCGGGGGGTATCTACAATGAGCAGTTCTTC.

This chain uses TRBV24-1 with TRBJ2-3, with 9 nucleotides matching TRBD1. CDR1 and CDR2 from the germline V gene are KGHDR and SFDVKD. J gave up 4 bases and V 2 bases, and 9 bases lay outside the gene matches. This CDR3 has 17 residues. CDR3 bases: TGTGCCACCAGTGATTCCGCGTACACAGGGGGCCCAGATACGCAGTATTTT. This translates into CATSDSAYTGGPDTQYF.

The CDR3 region has the DNA TGTGCCAGCTCACCACCTACGGGACAGTTGAACACTGAAGCTTTCTTT. This encodes CASSPPTGQLNTEAFF. The V gene is TRBV18, the J gene TRBJ1-1; 7 bases are a match to TRBD1. From germline, CDR1 is KGHSH and CDR2 LQKENI. The CDR3 covers 16 residues. V was pared by 0 bases and J by 0 bases, with 4 bases of the junction left unmatched.

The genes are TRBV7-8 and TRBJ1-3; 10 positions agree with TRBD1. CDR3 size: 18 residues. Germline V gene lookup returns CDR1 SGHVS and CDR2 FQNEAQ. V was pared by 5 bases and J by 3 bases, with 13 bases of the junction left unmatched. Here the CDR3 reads CASSPPGGQGFGGNTIYF. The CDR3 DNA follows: TGTGCCAGCAGCCCCCCCGGGGGACAGGGGTTCGGTGGAAACACCATATATTTT.

The CDR3 protein is CASRRANTEAFF. Here the CDR3 DNA reads TGCGCCAGCAGGAGGGCGAACACTGAAGCTTTCTTT. The genes are TRBV4-1 and TRBJ1-1, with D unclear. This CDR3 has 12 amino acids. Trimming shortened V by 6 bases and J by 1 base, and 6 bases separated the two germline ends. Looked up from germline, CDR1 is MGHRA and CDR2 is YSYEKL.

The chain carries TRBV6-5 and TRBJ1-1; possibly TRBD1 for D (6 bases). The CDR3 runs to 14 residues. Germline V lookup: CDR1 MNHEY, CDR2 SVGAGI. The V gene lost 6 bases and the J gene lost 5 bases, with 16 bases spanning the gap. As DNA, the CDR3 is TGTGCCAGCAGGCAACAGGGCTACCGGACTGAAGCTTTCTTT. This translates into CASRQQGYRTEAFF.

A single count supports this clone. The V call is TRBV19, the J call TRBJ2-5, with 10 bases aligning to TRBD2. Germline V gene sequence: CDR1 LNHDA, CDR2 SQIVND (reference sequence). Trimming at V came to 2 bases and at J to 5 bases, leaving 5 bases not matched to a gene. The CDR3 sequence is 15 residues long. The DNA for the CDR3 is TGTGCCAGTAGTATAACTAGCGGGGAGTGGGAGACCCAGTACTTC. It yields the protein CASSITSGEWETQYF.

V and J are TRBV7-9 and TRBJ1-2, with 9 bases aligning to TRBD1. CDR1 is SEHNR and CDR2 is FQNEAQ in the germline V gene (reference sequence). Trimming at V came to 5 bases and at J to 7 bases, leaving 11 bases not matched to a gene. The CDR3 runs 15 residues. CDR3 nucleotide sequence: TGTGCCAGCAGCCCCCTAGGGACAGGGACGGGTGGCTACACCTTC. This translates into CASSPLGTGTGGYTF.

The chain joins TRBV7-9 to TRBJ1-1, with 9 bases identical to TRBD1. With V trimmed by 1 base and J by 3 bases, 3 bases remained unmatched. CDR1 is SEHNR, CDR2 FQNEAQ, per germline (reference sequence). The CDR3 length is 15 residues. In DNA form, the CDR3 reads TGTGCCAGCAGCTTAGTAAGGACAGGGGACACTGAAGCTTTCTTT. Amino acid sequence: CASSLVRTGDTEAFF.

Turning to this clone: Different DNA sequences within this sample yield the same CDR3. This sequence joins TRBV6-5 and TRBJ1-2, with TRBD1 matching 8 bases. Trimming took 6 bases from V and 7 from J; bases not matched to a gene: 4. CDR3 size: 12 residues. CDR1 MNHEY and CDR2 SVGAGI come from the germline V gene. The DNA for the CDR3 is TGTGCCAGCAGCCGAACAGGGGGTGGCTACACCTTC. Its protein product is CASSRTGGGYTF.

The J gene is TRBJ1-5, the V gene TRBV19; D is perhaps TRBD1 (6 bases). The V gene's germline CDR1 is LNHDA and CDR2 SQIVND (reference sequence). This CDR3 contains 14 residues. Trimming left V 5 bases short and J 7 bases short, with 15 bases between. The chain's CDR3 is CASSPQGTGQPQHF. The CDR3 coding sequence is TGTGCCAGTAGTCCACAGGGTACAGGACAGCCCCAGCATTTT.

The CDR3 DNA reads as TGTGCCAGCAGTAGACAGTACGAGCAGTACGTC. Amino acids: CASSRQYEQYV. The rearrangement links TRBV2 to TRBJ2-7, with D possibly being TRBD1 (5 bases). V was pared by 5 bases and J by 4 bases, with 6 bases between. CDR1 and CDR2 from the germline V gene are SNHLY and FYNNEI. CDR3 length: 11 residues.

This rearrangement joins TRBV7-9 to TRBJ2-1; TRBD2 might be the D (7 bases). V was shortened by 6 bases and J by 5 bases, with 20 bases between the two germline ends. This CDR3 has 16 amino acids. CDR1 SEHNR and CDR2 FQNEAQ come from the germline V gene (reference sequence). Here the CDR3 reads CASSQGGKGGNNEQFF. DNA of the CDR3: TGTGCCAGCAGTCAAGGTGGGAAGGGGGGGAACAATGAGCAGTTCTTC.

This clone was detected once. CDR3 sequence reads: CASGPGGARETQYF. The DNA of the CDR3 is TGTGCCAGCGGCCCCGGGGGGGCAAGGGAGACCCAGTACTTC. This rearrangement joins TRBV6-8 to TRBJ2-5, with 8 bases fitting TRBD2. The CDR3 consists of 14 residues. After removal of 8 bases from V and 5 bases from J, the junction contained 10 bases not matched to a gene. Germline-derived CDR1 and CDR2 are MNHGY and SAAAGT.

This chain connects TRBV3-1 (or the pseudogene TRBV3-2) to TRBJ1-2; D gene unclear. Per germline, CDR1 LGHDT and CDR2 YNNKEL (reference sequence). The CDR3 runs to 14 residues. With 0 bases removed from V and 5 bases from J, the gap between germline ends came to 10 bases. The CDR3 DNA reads TGTGCCAGCAGCCAAGAACAACCCAGATATGGCTACACCTTC. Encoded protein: CASSQEQPRYGYTF.

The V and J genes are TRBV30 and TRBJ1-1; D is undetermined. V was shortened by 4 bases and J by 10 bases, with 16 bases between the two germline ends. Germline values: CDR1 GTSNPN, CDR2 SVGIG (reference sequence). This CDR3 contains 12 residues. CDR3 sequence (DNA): TGTGCCTGGATTCCTCGGGGAGGGAGAGCTTTCTTT. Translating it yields CAWIPRGGRAFF.

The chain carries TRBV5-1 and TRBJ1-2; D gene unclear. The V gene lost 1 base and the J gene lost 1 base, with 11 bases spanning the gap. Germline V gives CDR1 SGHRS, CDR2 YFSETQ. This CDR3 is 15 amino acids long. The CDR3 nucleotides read TGCGCCAGCAGCTTGAGCACCCTTGGTAACTATGGCTACACCTTC. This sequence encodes CASSLSTLGNYGYTF. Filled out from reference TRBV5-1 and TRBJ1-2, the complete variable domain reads KAGVTQTPRYLIKTRGQQVTLSCSPISGHRSVSWYQQTPGQGLQFLFEYFSETQRNKGNFPGRFSGRQFSNSRSEMNVSTLELGDSALYLCASSLSTLGNYGYTFGSGTRLTVV.

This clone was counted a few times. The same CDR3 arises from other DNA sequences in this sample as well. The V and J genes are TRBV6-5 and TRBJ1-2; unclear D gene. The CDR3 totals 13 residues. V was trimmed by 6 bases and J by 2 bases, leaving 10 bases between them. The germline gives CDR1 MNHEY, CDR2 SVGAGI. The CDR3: CASRPDGNYGYTF. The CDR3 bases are TGTGCCAGCAGACCCGACGGGAACTATGGCTACACCTTC.

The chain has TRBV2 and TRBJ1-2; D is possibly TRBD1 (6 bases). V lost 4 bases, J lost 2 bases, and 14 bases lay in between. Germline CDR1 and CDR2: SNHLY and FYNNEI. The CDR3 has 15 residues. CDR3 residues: CASSGLAGENYGYTF. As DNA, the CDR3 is TGTGCCAGCAGTGGGCTAGCAGGGGAGAACTATGGCTACACCTTC.